This record covers a single TCR beta chain. Using immunoSEQ multiplex PCR, the repertoire was profiled, and TCRdb retains in-frame clones only, with some absent. The data show 180,000 or so clones, around 86% seen once. The data were taken from a study of blood T cell repertoires in COVID-19. The receptor was derived from a man between 18 and 35 years old with acute or convalescent COVID-19. Material for sequencing was peripheral blood.

The CDR3 coding sequence is TGTGCCAGTAGTTTCACTACTAGCGGGGGGGCCCCCGGGGAGCTGTTTTTT. Amino acid sequence: CASSFTTSGGAPGELFF. The V gene is TRBV19, the J gene TRBJ2-2; TRBD2 aligns across 13 bases. The CDR3 totals 17 residues. The V gene end was trimmed by 5 bases and the J gene end by 6 bases; junction bases not matched to a gene: 9. The germline V gene encodes CDR1 LNHDA and CDR2 SQIVND (reference sequence).